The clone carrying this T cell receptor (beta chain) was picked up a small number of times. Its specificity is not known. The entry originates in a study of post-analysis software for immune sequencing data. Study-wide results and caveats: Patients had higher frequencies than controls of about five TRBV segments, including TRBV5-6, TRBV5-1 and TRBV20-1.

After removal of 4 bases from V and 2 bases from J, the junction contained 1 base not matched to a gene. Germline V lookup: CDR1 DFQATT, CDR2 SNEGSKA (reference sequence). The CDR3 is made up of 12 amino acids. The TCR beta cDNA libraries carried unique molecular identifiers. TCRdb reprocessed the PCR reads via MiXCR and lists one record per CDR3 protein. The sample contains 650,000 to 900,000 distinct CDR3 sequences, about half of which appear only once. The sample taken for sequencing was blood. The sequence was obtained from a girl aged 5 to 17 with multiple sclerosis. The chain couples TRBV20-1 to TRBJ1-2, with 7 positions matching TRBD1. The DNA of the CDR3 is TGCAGTGCTAAGGGACAGAACTATGGCTACACCTTC. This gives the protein CSAKGQNYGYTF.